What follows are 21 T cell receptor beta chains derived from one specimen sequenced in a study of siplizumab effects on memory and regulatory T cells. The repertoire was sequenced with immunoSEQ multiplex PCR; TCRdb's copy has only in-frame clones and lacks some. The top ten hold less than 4% of the sample, which has around 58,000 clones, less than 85% seen once. Sequencing was performed on memory CD4+ T cells sorted from blood. These receptors originate from a human donor in good health.

The chain employs TRBV23-1 and TRBJ2-1, with a weak D call TRBD2 (5 bases). TRBV23-1 is an ORF for which the function is uncertain. V lost 0 bases to trimming and J lost 0 bases, with 12 bases between them. The CDR3 is made up of 17 amino acids. The CDR3 region is CASSQSRGRLSYNEQFF. DNA for the CDR3: TGCGCCAGCAGTCAATCGAGAGGGCGACTCTCCTACAATGAGCAGTTCTTC.

The J gene is TRBJ1-2, the V gene TRBV19; 8 bases are a match to TRBD1. Germline V lookup: CDR1 LNHDA, CDR2 SQIVND (reference sequence). This CDR3 has 16 amino acids. With 6 bases clipped from V and 4 bases from J, the junction kept 13 bases outside the gene matches. CDR3 amino acids: CASRLTTGGVFYGYTF. The CDR3 coding sequence is TGTGCCAGTAGACTTACTACAGGGGGTGTTTTCTATGGCTACACCTTC.

This clone was recorded only once. CDR3 coding DNA: TGCAGCGTCCCCGGGGGTCTAAGAGAGACCCAGTACTTC. Its translation is CSVPGGLRETQYF. This chain links TRBV29-1 with TRBJ2-5; possible D gene TRBD2, 6 bases. V lost 6 bases, J lost 4 bases, and 15 bases lay in between. CDR1 SQVTM and CDR2 ANQGSEA come from the germline V gene. This CDR3 region has 13 residues.

V and J are TRBV12-5 and TRBJ1-1; 7 bases match TRBD1. The J segment lost 11 bases and the V segment lost 0 bases, leaving 3 bases of the junction unmatched. Germline CDR1 LGHNT, CDR2 FRNRAP. This CDR3 spans 12 amino acids. The CDR3 is CASGLVGTAAFF. In nucleotides, the CDR3 is TGTGCTAGTGGTTTGGTTGGGACAGCGGCTTTCTTT.

The chain joins TRBV6-5 to TRBJ1-5; D unclear. Germline assignment: CDR1 MNHEY and CDR2 SVGAGI. The CDR3 runs to 14 residues. V shed 5 bases and J shed 11 bases, with 19 bases lying between them. CDR3 amino acids: CASSEVDSSVTQHF. In nucleotides, the CDR3 is TGTGCCAGCAGTGAAGTGGACTCCTCGGTGACCCAGCATTTT.

The chain carries TRBV15 and TRBJ1-2, with D possibly matching TRBD1 (5 bases). CDR3 length: 16 amino acids. V shed 0 bases and J shed 4 bases, with 15 bases lying between them. Germline V gene lookup returns CDR1 LNHNV and CDR2 YYDKDF (reference sequence). Here the CDR3 reads CATSRDMAGRGYGYTF. CDR3 bases: TGTGCCACCAGCAGAGATATGGCAGGGCGAGGCTATGGCTACACCTTC.

CDR3 in amino acids: CASSYSGGTDTQYF. The CDR3 coding sequence is TGTGCCAGCAGTTATTCGGGCGGCACAGATACGCAGTATTTT. V usage is TRBV6-4 and J usage is TRBJ2-3; unclear D gene. The germline V gene has CDR1 MRHNA and CDR2 SNTAGT. The V and J ends lost 5 bases and 1 base respectively, with 10 bases between them. This CDR3 is 14 amino acids long.

The chain is built from TRBV28 and TRBJ2-7; D may be TRBD1 or TRBD2 (5 bases each). Germline assignment: CDR1 MDHEN and CDR2 SYDVKM. Deletions cut 1 base from V and 0 bases from J, with 16 bases between. There are 17 residues in the CDR3. The CDR3 DNA reads as TGTGCCAGCAGTTTATTTTCGGGTGGGACCCTCTCCTACGAGCAGTACTTC. It codes for CASSLFSGGTLSYEQYF.

Concerning this clone: At the DNA level, this CDR3 is encoded by other sequences in the same sample as well. The chain couples TRBV7-6 to TRBJ2-5; unclear D gene. V lost 5 bases and J 4 bases, leaving 5 bases between the germline ends. Germline CDR1 and CDR2: SGHVS and FNYEAQ. CDR3 length: 11 amino acids. CDR3 DNA: TGTGCCAGCAGCCCCGGAGAGACCCAGTACTTC. This encodes CASSPGETQYF.

This chain links TRBV7-9 with TRBJ2-2; D uncertain. This CDR3 has 13 amino acids. From germline, CDR1 is SEHNR and CDR2 FQNEAQ (reference sequence). V was shortened by 5 bases and J by 5 bases, with 9 bases between the two germline ends. The CDR3 DNA reads as TGTGCCAGCAGCCGTCTAGATACCGGGGAGCTGTTTTTT. Translating gives CASSRLDTGELFF.

This rearrangement joins TRBV19 to TRBJ2-1; D not certain. V was trimmed by 1 base and J by 7 bases, leaving 5 bases between them. Looked up from germline, CDR1 is LNHDA and CDR2 is SQIVND (reference sequence). This CDR3 has 12 residues. The CDR3 region is CASSIAPNEQFF. CDR3 bases: TGTGCCAGTAGTATAGCTCCTAATGAGCAGTTCTTC.

CDR3 sequence: CASSEIGTGELFF. The CDR3 region has the DNA TGTGCCAGCAGTGAAATCGGCACCGGGGAGCTGTTTTTT. The chain is built from TRBV6-1 and TRBJ2-2; D not certain. V lost 2 bases and J lost 4, with 5 bases in between. The length of the CDR3 is 13 residues. Looked up from germline, CDR1 is MNHNS and CDR2 is SASEGT.

V gene TRBV29-1 combines with J gene TRBJ2-5; D is possibly TRBD1 (6 bases). V shed 4 bases and J shed 2 bases, with 14 bases lying between them. The CDR3 runs to 14 residues. The germline V gene encodes CDR1 SQVTM and CDR2 ANQGSEA. This CDR3 reads CSVGDWTEQETQYF. Written as DNA, the CDR3 is TGCAGCGTTGGGGATTGGACAGAGCAAGAGACCCAGTACTTC.

The CDR3 region has the DNA TGTGCCAGCAGTGACCACAGAATCGAGCAGTACTTC. Translating it yields CASSDHRIEQYF. V usage is TRBV6-6 and J usage is TRBJ2-7; D unclear. Trimming stripped 5 bases from V and 6 bases from J, with 11 bases between. This CDR3 has 12 amino acids. CDR1 is MNHNY and CDR2 is SVGAGI in the germline V gene (reference sequence).

Only a few counts were recorded for this clone. CDR3 nucleotides: TGCGCCAGCAGCTTGCAGGGCAGCTCCTACGAGCAGTACTTC. Translated: CASSLQGSSYEQYF. This chain links TRBV5-1 with TRBJ2-7, with a possible D match to TRBD1 (5 bases). Germline CDR1 and CDR2: SGHRS and YFSETQ. This CDR3 is 14 amino acids long. V gave up 1 base and J gave up 0 bases, with 8 bases separating them.

V usage is TRBV5-1 and J usage is TRBJ2-7; D is unresolved. Germline values: CDR1 SGHRS, CDR2 YFSETQ. V dropped 4 bases and J dropped 2 bases, with 10 bases sitting between them. This CDR3 comprises 13 residues. CDR3 DNA sequence: TGCGCCAGCAGCCGGACGGCTCCCTACGAGCAGTACTTC. It codes for CASSRTAPYEQYF.

This sequence joins TRBV19 and TRBJ1-3; tentative D call: TRBD1 (5 bases). Germline V gives CDR1 LNHDA, CDR2 SQIVND (reference sequence). The V end was cut by 5 bases, the J end by 4 bases, with 18 bases between. The CDR3 spans 16 residues. DNA of the CDR3: TGTGCCAGTAGTGCCCGACAAGCACGGGACGGAAACACCATATATTTT. This encodes CASSARQARDGNTIYF.

V is TRBV25-1 and J is TRBJ1-2; no clear D. Deletions cut 2 bases from V and 4 bases from J, with 8 bases between. The CDR3 is 13 amino acids. Germline CDR1 MGHDK, CDR2 SYGVNS. The CDR3 bases are TGTGCCAGCAGTGAACGAGGAGGCTATGGCTACACCTTC. Residues: CASSERGGYGYTF.

This chain uses TRBV29-1 with TRBJ1-2, with a weak D call TRBD1 (5 bases). This CDR3 contains 13 residues. V was pared by 4 bases and J by 5 bases, with 14 bases between. Per the germline V gene, CDR1 is SQVTM and CDR2 is ANQGSEA. Written as DNA, the CDR3 is TGCAGCGTTGTTGGGGGGGAGGGATATGGCTACACCTTC. It translates to CSVVGGEGYGYTF.

The V and J genes are TRBV27 and TRBJ2-5; 12 positions match TRBD2. The junction had 3 bases not matched to a gene; V was cut back by 5 bases and J by 5 bases. CDR3 size: 14 residues. Germline CDR1 and CDR2: MNHEY and SMNVEV (reference sequence). CDR3 loop: CASSRLAGVETQYF. CDR3 DNA sequence: TGTGCCAGCAGTAGACTAGCGGGAGTGGAGACCCAGTACTTC.

This chain joins TRBV7-2 and TRBJ1-2; a weak D match, TRBD1 (6 bases). V was cut by 2 bases and J by 4 bases, with 8 bases left in between. The V gene's germline CDR1 is SGHTA and CDR2 FQGNSA. This CDR3 has 13 amino acids. The CDR3 loop reads CASSLTGPYGYTF. CDR3 coding DNA: TGTGCCAGCAGCTTAACAGGGCCCTATGGCTACACCTTC.